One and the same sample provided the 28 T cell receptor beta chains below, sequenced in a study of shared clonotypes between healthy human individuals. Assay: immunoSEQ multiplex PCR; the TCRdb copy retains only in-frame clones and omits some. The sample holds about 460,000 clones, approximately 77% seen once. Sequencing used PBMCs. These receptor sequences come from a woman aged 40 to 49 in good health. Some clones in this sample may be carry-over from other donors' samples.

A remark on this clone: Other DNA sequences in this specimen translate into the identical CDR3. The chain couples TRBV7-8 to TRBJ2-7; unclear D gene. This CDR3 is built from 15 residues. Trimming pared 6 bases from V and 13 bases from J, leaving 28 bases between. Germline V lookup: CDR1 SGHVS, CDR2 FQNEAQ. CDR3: CASSFLRYSPYGQYF. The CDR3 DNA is TGTGCCAGCAGTTTCCTCCGCTACTCACCCTACGGGCAATACTTC.

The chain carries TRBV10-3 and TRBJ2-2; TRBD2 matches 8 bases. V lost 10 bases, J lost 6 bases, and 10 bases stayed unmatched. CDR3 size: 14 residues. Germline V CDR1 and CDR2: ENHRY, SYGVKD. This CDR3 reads CATKSGGPSGELFF. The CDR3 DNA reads TGTGCCACCAAGTCGGGAGGGCCATCCGGGGAGCTGTTTTTT.

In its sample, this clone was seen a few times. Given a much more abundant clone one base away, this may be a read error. CDR3 DNA: TGTGCCAACAGGAGGACTAGCGGAGGACCAGATACGCAGTATTTT. It yields the protein CANRRTSGGPDTQYF. The chain uses TRBV6-4 and TRBJ2-3; 10 bases are a match to TRBD2. The J segment lost 4 bases and the V segment lost 10 bases, leaving 11 bases of the junction unmatched. Germline CDR1 MRHNA, CDR2 SNTAGT. The CDR3 covers 15 residues.

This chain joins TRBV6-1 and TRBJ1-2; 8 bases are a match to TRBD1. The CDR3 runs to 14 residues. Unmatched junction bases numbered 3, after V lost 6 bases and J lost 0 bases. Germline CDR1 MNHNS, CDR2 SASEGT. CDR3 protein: CASSRQGTNYGYTF. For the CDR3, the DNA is TGTGCCAGCAGCAGACAGGGGACTAACTATGGCTACACCTTC.

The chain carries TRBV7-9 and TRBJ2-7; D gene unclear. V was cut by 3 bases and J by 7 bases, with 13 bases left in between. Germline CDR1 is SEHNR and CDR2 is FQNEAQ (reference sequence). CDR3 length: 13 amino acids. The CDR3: CASSFSVVREQYF. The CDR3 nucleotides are TGTGCCAGCAGCTTTTCGGTCGTAAGAGAGCAGTACTTC.

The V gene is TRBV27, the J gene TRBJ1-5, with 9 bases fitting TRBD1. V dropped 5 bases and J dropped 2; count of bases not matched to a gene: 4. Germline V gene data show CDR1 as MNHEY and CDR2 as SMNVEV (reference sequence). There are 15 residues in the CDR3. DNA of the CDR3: TGTGCCAGCAGTAGGGACAGGGATGGCAATCAGCCCCAGCATTTT. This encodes CASSRDRDGNQPQHF.

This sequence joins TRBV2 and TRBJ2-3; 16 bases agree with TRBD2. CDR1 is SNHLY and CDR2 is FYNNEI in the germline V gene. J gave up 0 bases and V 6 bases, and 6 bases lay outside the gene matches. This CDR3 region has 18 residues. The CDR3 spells CASSSGTSGRGSTDTQYF. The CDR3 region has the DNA TGTGCCAGCAGCTCCGGGACTAGCGGGAGGGGTAGCACAGATACGCAGTATTTT.

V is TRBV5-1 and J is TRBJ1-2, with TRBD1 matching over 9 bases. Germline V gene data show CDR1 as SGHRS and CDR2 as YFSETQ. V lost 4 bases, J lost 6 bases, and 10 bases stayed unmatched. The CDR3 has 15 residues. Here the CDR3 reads CASSLGTGREDGYTF. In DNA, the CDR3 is TGCGCCAGCAGCCTCGGGACAGGGAGGGAGGATGGCTACACCTTC.

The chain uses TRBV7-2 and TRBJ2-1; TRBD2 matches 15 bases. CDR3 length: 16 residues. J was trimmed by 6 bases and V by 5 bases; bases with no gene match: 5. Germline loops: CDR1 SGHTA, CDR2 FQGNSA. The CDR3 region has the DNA TGTGCCAGCAGCCCCTGGACTAGCGGGAGGGCCAATGAGCAGTTCTTC. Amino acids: CASSPWTSGRANEQFF.

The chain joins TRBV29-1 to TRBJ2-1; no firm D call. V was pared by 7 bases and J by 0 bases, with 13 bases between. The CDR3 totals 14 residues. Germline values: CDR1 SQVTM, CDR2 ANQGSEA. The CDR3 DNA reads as TGCAGCGCTGCCGGCGCGGTCTCCTACAATGAGCAGTTCTTC. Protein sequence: CSAAGAVSYNEQFF.

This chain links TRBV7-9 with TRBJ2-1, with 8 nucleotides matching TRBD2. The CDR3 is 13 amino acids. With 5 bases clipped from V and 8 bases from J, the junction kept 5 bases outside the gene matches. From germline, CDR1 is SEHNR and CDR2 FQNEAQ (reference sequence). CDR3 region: CASSPGLVDEQFF. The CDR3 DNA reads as TGTGCCAGCAGCCCGGGACTAGTGGATGAGCAGTTCTTC.

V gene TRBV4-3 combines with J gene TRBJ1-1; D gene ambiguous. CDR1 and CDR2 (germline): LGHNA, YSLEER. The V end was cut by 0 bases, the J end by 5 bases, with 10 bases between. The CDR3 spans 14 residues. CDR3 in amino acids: CASSQEVYGTEAFF. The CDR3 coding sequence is TGCGCCAGCAGCCAAGAAGTATACGGTACTGAAGCTTTCTTT.

This CDR3 is CASSLASANTGELFF. The CDR3 region has the DNA TGTGCCAGCAGCTTGGCCTCAGCGAACACCGGGGAGCTGTTTTTT. This rearrangement joins TRBV5-4 to TRBJ2-2; D gene uncertain. This CDR3 has 15 amino acids. From germline, CDR1 is SGHNT and CDR2 YYREEE (reference sequence). Deletions cut 0 bases from V and 0 bases from J, with 6 bases between.

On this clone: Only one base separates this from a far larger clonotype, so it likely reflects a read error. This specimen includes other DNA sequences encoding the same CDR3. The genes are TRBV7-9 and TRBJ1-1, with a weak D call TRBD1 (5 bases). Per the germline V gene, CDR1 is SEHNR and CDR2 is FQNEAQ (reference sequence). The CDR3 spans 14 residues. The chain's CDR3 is CASSESGQGAEAFF. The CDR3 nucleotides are TGTGCCAGCAGCGAATCCGGGCAGGGCGCTGAAGCTTTCTTC.

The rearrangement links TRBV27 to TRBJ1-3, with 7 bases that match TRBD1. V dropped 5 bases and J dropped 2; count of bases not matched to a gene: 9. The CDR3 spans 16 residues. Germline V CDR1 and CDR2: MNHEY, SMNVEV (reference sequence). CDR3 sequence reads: CASSPLADRAGNTIYF. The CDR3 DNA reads TGTGCCAGCAGTCCGTTGGCCGACAGGGCTGGAAACACCATATATTTT.

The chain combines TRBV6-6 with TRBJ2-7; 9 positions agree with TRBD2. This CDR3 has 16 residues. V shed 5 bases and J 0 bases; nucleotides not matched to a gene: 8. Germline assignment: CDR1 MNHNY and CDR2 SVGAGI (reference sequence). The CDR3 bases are TGTGCCAGCAGTAACCCTAAGCGGGAGGTCTCCTACGAGCAGTACTTC. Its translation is CASSNPKREVSYEQYF.

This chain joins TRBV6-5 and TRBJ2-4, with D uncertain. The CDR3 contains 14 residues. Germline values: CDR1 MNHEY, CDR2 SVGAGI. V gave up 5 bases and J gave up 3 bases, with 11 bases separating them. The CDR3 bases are TGTGCCAGCAGTCCGTTTATGGGCAAAAACATTCAGTACTTC. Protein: CASSPFMGKNIQYF.

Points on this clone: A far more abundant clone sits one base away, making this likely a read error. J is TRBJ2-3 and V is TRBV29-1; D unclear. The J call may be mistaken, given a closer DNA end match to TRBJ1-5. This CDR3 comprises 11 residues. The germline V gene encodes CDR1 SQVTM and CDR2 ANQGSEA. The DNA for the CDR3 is TGCAGCGTTGAGACGGGAAATACGCAGCATTTT. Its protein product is CSVETGNTQHF.

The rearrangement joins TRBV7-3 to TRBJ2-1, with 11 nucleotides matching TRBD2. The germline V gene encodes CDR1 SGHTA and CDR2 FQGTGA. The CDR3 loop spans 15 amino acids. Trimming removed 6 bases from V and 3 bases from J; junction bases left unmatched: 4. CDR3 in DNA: TGTGCCAGCAGGTCGGGGACTAGCGGCTACAATGAGCAGTTCTTC. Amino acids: CASRSGTSGYNEQFF.

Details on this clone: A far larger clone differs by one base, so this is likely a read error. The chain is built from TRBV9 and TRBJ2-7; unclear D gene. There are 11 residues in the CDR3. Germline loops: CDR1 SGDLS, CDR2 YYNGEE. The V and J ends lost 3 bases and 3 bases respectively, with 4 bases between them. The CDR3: CASSGYYEQYF. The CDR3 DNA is TGTGCCAGCAGCGGGTACTACGAGCAGTACTTC.

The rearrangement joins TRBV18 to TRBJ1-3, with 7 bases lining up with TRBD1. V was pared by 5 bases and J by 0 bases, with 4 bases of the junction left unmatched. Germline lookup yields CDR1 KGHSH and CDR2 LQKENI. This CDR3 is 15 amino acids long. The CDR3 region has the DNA TGTGCCAGCTCAACGGGACAGCACTCTGGAAACACCATATATTTT. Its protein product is CASSTGQHSGNTIYF.

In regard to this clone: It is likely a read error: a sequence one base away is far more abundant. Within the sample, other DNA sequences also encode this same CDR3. CDR3 protein: CASSQDTLGGPGELFF. Written as DNA, the CDR3 is TGCGCCAGCAGCCAAGATACGCTGGGAGGGCCCGGAGAGCTGTTTTTT. The V call is TRBV4-3, the J call TRBJ2-2, with 7 bases matching TRBD2. The CDR3 covers 16 residues. The germline V gene encodes CDR1 LGHNA and CDR2 YSLEER.

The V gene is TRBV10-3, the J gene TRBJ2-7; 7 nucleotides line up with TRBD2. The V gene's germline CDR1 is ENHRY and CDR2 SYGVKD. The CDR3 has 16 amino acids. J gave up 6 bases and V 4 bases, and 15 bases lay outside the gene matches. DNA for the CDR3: TGTGCCATCAGTGCGATCGGGGGGACTACATCTACCGAGCAGTACTTC. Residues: CAISAIGGTTSTEQYF.

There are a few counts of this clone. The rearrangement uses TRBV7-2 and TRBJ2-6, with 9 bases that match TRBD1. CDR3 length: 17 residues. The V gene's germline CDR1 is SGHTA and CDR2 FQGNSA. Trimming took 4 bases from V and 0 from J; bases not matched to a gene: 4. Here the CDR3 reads CASSSGTGSSGANVLTF. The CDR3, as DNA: TGTGCCAGCAGCTCCGGGACAGGGTCCTCTGGGGCCAACGTCCTGACTTTC.

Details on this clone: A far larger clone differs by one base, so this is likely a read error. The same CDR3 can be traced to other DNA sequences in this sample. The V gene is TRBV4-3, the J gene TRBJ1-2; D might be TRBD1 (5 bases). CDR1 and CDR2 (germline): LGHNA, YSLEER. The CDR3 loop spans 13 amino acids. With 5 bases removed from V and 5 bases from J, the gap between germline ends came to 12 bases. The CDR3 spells CASSSTVNYGYTF. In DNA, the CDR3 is TGCGCCAGCAGCTCGACAGTAAATTATGGCTACACCTTC.

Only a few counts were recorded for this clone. The CDR3 sequence: CASSLRSDQETQYF. The CDR3, as DNA: TGTGCCAGCAGCTTAAGGAGCGATCAAGAGACCCAGTACTTC. V and J are TRBV5-4 and TRBJ2-5; D gene ambiguous. The CDR3 covers 14 residues. Trimming removed 2 bases at V and 2 bases at J, with 10 bases between. CDR1 SGHNT and CDR2 YYREEE come from the germline V gene (reference sequence).

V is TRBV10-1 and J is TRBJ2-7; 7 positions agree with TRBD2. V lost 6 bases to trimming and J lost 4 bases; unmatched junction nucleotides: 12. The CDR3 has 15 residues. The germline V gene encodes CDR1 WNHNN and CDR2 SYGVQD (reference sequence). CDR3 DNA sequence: TGCGCCAGCAGGCCCGGGGCGGGAGTCAGATACGAGCAGTACTTC. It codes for CASRPGAGVRYEQYF.

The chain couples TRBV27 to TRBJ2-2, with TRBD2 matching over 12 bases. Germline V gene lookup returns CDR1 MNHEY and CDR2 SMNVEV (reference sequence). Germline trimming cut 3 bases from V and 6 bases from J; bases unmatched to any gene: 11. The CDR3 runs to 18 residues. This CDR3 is CASSFTPSGTSGSGELFF. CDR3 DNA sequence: TGTGCCAGCAGTTTCACCCCCTCCGGGACTAGCGGGTCCGGGGAGCTGTTTTTT.